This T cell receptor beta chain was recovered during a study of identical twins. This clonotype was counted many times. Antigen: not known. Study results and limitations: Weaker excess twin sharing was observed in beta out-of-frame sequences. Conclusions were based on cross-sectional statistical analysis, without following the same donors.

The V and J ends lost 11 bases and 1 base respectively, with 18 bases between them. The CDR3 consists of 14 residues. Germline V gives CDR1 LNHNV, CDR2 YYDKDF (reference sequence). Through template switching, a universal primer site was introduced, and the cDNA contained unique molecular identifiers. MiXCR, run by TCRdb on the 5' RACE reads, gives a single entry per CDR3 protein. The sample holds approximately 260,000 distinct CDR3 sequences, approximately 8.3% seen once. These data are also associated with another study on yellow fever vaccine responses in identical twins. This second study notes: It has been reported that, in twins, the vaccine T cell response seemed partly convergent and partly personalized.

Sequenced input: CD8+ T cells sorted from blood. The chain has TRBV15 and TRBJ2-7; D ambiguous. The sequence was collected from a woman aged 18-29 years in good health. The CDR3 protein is CASKRETKSYEQYF. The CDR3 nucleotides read TGTGCCTCGAAGAGAGAGACCAAATCCTACGAGCAGTACTTC.